This T cell receptor (beta chain) was obtained from a study of low-dose radiotherapy and immunotherapy resistance in tumors. About the research overall: Every 2 weeks, cohort 1 got 0.5 Gy, reaching 6.5 Gy to the planning target volume.

This clonotype was detected many times. This sample's time point: after trial treatment. Documented treatment: LDRT plus nivolumab, ipilimumab, low-dose cyclophosphamide and aspirin (RACIN trial). The donors' treatment consisted of nivolumab, ipilimumab, aspirin, low-dose cyclophosphamide and low-dose radiotherapy. Qualifying patients carried advanced solid tumors devoid of tumor-infiltrating lymphocytes. There are 14 residues in the CDR3. Germline V gene data show CDR1 as MDHEN and CDR2 as SYDVKM. The ends lost 5 bases at V and 1 base at J; junction bases unmatched: 3. Covering alpha and beta chains, TRAV- and TRBV-specific primers were used for the first-strand cDNA. PCR amplification of the TCRs was performed with Phusion for 20 PCR cycles, and it relied on a constant-region primer together with a V-primer adapter. TCRdb ran MiXCR on the reads and lists one entry per CDR3 protein. This sample has 65,000 to 95,000 distinct CDR3 sequences; over 15% occur once, and the top ten carry less than 1.5%.

The origin of this receptor is a male donor with prostate cancer. J is TRBJ2-7 and V is TRBV28; 9 bases agree with TRBD1. The specimen comprised PBMCs, sampled after low-dose radiotherapy plus immunotherapy. CDR3 in DNA: TGTGCCAGCAGTGACAGGGGGTTATCCTACGAGCAGTACTTC. Translated: CASSDRGLSYEQYF.